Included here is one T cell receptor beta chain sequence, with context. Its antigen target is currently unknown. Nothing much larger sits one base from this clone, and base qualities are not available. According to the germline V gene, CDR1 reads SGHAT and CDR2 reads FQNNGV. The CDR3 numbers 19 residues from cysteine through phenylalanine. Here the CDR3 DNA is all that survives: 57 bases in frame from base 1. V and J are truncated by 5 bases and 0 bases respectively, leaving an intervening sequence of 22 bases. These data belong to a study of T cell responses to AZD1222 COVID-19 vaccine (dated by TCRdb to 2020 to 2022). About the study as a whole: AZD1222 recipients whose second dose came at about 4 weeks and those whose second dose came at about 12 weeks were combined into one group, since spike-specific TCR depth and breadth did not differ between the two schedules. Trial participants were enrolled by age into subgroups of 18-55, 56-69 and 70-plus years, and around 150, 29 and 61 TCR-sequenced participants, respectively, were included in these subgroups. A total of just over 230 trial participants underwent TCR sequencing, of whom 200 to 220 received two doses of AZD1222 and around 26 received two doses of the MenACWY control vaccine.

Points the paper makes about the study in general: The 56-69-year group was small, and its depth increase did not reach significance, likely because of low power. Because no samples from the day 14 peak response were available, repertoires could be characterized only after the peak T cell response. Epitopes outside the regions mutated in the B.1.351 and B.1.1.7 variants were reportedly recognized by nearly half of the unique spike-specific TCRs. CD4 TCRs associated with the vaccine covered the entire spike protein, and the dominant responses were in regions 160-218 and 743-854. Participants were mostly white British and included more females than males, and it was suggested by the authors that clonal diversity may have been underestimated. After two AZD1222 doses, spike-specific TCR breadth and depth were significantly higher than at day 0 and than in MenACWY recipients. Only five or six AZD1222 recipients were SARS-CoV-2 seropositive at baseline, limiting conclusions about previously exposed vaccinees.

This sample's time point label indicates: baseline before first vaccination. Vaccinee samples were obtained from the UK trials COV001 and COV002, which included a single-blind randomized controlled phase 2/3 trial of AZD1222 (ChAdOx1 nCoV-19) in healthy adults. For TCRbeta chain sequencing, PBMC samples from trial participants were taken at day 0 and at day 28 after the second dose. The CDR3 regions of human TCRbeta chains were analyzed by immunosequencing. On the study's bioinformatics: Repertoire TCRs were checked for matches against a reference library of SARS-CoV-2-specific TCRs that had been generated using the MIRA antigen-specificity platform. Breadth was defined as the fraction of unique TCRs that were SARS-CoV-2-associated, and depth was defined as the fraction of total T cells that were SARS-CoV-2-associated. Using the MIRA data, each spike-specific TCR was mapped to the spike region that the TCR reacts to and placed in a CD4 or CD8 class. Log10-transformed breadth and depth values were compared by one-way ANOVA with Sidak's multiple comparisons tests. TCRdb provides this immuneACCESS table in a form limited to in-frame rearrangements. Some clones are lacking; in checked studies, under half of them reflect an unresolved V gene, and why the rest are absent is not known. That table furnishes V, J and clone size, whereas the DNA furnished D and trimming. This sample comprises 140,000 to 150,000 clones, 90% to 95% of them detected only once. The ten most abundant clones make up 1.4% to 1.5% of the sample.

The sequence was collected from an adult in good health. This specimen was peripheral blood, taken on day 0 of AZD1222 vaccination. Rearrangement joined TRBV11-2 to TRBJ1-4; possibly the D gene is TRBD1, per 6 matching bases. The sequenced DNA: TGTGCCAGCAGCATCCGCCCCCTACAGGGCTATGCAACTAATGAAAAACTGTTTTTT. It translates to CASSIRPLQGYATNEKLFF.